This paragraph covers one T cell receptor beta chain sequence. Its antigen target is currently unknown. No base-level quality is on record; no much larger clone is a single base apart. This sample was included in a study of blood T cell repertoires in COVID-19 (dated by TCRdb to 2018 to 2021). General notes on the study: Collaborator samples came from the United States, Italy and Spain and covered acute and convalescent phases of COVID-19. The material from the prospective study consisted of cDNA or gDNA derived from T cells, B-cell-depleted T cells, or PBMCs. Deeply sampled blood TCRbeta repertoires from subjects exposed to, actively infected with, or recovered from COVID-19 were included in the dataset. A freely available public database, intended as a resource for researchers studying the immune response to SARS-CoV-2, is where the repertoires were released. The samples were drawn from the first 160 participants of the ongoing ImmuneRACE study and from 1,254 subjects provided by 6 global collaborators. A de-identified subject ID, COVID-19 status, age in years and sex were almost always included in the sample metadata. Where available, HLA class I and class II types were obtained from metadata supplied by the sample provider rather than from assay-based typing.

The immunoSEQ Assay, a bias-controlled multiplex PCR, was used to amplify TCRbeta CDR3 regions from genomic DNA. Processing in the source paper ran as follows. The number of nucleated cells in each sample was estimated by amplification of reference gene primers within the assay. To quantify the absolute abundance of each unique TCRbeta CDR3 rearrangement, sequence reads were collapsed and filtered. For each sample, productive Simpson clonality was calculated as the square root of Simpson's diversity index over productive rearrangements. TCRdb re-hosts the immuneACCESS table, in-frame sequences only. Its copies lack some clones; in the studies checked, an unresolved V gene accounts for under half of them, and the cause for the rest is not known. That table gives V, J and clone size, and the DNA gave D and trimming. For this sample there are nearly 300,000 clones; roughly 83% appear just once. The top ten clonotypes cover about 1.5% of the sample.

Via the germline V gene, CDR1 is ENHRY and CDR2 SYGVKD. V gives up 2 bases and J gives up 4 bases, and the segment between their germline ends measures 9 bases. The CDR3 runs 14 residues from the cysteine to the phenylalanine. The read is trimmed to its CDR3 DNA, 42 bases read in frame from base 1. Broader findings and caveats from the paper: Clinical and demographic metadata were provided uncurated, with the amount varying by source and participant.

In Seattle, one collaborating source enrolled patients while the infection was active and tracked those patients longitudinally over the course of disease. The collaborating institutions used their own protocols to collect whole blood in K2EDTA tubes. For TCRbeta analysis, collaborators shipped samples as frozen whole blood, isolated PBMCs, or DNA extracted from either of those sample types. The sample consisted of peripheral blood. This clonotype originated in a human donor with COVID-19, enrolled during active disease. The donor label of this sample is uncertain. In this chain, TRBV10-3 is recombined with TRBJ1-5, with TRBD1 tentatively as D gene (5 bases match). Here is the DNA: TGTGCCATCAGTGAGGAAAGGGGTAATCAGCCCCAGCATTTT. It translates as CAISEERGNQPQHF.